This T cell receptor beta chain was found in a study of T cell responses to AZD1222 COVID-19 vaccine. Overall study findings and caveats: Spike-specific TCRs gained breadth and depth after people received two AZD1222 doses.

Points on this clone: Its target is unknown.

Some second doses came at about 4 weeks and others at about 12 weeks; these were pooled. Sequencing used immunoSEQ multiplex PCR; TCRdb keeps in-frame clones, though not all of them. The top ten hold roughly 15% of the sample, which has 90,000 to 150,000 clones, around 84% seen once. There are 16 residues in the CDR3. Germline CDR1 reads SGHRS; CDR2 reads YFSETQ. V shed 1 base and J shed 0 bases, with 13 bases lying between them. J is TRBJ1-1 and V is TRBV5-1, with D maybe TRBD1 (6 bases). The origin of this receptor is an adult who received the AZD1222 COVID-19 vaccine. The specimen comprised peripheral blood, sampled 28 days after the second AZD1222 dose. This CDR3 reads CASSLIGGQMNTEAFF. DNA for the CDR3: TGCGCCAGCAGCTTGATCGGGGGGCAGATGAACACTGAAGCTTTCTTT.